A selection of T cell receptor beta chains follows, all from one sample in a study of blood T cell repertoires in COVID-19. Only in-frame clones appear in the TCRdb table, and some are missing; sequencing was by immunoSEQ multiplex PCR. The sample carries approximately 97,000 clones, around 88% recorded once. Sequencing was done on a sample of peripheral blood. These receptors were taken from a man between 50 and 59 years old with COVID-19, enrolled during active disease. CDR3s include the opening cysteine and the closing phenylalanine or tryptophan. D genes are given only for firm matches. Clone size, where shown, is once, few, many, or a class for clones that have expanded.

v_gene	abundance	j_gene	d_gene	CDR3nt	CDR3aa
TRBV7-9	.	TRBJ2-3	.	TGTGCCAGCAGCCCAGCAGGGTCAGATACGCAGTATTTT	CASSPAGSDTQYF
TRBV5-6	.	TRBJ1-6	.	TGTGCCAGCAGCCTGACACACTCCTATAATTCACCCCTCCACTTT	CASSLTHSYNSPLHF
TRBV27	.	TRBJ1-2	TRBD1	TGTGCCAGCAGCCCTACCGGGACAGTCTATGGCTACACCTTC	CASSPTGTVYGYTF
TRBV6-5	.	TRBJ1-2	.	TGTGCCAGCAGTTATGAGGGTTGGCCAGCCGATGGCTACACCTTC	CASSYEGWPADGYTF
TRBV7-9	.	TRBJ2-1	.	TGTGCCAGCAGCCGAAGACAGGAACGCTACAATGAGCAGTTCTTC	CASSRRQERYNEQFF
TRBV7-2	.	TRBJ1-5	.	TGTGCCAGCAGCCAAAATAGCAATCAGCCCCAGCATTTT	CASSQNSNQPQHF
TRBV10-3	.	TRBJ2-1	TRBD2	TGTGCCAGTCGGGGGGGCCGCGTTTTTGAGCAGTTCTTC	CASRGGRVFEQFF
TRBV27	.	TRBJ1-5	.	TGTGCCAGCAGTTCTCAGGGAAGGGGATGGCCCCAGCATTTT	CASSSQGRGWPQHF
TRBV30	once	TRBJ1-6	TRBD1	TGTGCCTGCCCGGGACAGGGGATTCATTCACCCCTCCACTTT	CACPGQGIHSPLHF
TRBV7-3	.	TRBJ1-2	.	TGTGCCAGCAGCTTTTCGGGTTTCATGAGAGGGTATGGCTACACCTTC	CASSFSGFMRGYGYTF
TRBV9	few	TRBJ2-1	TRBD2	TGTGCCAGCAGCGTTAGCGGGGGCGTCAACAATGAGCAGTTCTTC	CASSVSGGVNNEQFF
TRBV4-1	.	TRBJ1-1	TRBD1	TGCGCCAGCTATTCGGGACAGAAGAACACTGAAGCTTTCTTT	CASYSGQKNTEAFF
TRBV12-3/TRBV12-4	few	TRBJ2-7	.	TGTGCCAGCAGTTTAGCGGGGGGCTACGAGCAGTACTTC	CASSLAGGYEQYF
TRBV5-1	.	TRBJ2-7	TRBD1	TGCGCCAGCAGCTTGTCTTTGGGGACAGTTGCCGAGCAGTACTTC	CASSLSLGTVAEQYF
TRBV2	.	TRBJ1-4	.	TGTGCCAGCAGTAGGCAGGGAGGAGAAAAACTGTTTTTT	CASSRQGGEKLFF
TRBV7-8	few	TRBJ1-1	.	TGTGCCAGCAGCTTCATAGACAGGTCGCCCAACACTGAAGCTTTCTTT	CASSFIDRSPNTEAFF
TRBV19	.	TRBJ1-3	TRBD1	TGTGCCAGCCGGGGACAGGGGTATGGAAACACCATATATTTT	CASRGQGYGNTIYF
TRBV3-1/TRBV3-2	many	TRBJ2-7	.	TGTGCCAGCAGCCAAGCGGGGGAGCAGTACTTC	CASSQAGEQYF
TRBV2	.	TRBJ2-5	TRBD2	TGTGCCAGCACTCGGGAGGTAGAGGAGACCCAGTACTTC	CASTREVEETQYF
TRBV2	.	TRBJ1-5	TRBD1	TGTGCCAGCAGATTGGACAGGGGGGAATATCAGCCCCAGCATTTT	CASRLDRGEYQPQHF
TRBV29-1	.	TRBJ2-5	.	TGCAGCGTTGAAGATTACACTCTCAGGGGAGAGACCCAGTACTTC	CSVEDYTLRGETQYF
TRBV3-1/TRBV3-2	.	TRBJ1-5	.	TGTGCCAGCAGCCGTGGAGGCTTTAGCAATCAGCCCCAGCATTTT	CASSRGGFSNQPQHF
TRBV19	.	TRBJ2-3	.	TGTGCCAGTAAGTCGGGGACAGGCAGCGGGACACAGCAGTATTTT	CASKSGTGSGTQQYF
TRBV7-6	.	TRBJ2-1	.	TGTGCCAGCAGCTCCTTAGGAGGGCGGGGATCCTACAATGAGCAGTTCTTC	CASSSLGGRGSYNEQFF
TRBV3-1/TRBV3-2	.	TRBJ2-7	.	TGTGCCAGCAGCCAAGAGACAGGGACTTACTACGAGCAGTACTTC	CASSQETGTYYEQYF
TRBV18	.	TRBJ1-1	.	TGTGCCAGCTCACCACTCTACACTGAAGCTTTCTTT	CASSPLYTEAFF
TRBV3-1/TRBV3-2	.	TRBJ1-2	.	TGTGCCAGCAGCCCCCACGGATTGGGGGCCCAAGGCTACACCTTC	CASSPHGLGAQGYTF
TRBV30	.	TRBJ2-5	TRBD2	TGTGCCTGGACCCTAGCGGGGGGACCAGAGACCCAGTACTTC	CAWTLAGGPETQYF
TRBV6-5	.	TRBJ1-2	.	TGTGCCATTACGAGTAGGGGGTTCTATGGCTACACCTTC	CAITSRGFYGYTF
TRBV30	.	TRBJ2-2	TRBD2	TGTGCCTGGGCAGGACTAGCGGGGGACGGGACCGGGGAGCTGTTTTTT	CAWAGLAGDGTGELFF
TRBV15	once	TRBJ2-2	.	TGTGCCACCAGCAGAGAGGGGAGCGGGCGATACACCGGGGAGCTGTTTTTT	CATSREGSGRYTGELFF
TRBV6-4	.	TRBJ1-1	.	TGTGCCAGCAGTGTATGGCCGAACACTGAAGCTTTCTTT	CASSVWPNTEAFF
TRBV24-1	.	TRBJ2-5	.	TGTGCCACCAGTGATTTGCGGTTAGTATCGGAGACCCAGTACTTC	CATSDLRLVSETQYF
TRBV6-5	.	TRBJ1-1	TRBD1	TGTGCCAGCAGGGGGGACAGGGTTTTTACTGAAGCTTTCTTT	CASRGDRVFTEAFF
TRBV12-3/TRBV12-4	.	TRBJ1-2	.	TGTGCCAGCAGTTTGAGGGCTGGCTACACCTTC	CASSLRAGYTF
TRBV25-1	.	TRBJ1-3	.	TGTGCCAGCAGTGACCCGGGGGTCGGAAACACCATATATTTT	CASSDPGVGNTIYF
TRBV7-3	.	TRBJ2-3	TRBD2	TGTGCCAGCCGACTAGCGGCCGGTACAGATACGCAGTATTTT	CASRLAAGTDTQYF
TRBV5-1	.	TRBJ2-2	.	TGCGCCAGCAGCCTGGCAGGTGACACCGGGGAGCTGTTTTTT	CASSLAGDTGELFF
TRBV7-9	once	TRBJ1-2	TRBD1	TGTGCCAGCAAAACAACGACAGGGCCGCTCTATGGCTACACCTTC	CASKTTTGPLYGYTF
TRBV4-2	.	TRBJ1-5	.	TGTGCCAGCAGCCAAATGACGGCTTGGGAGGGCAATCAGCCCCAGCATTTT	CASSQMTAWEGNQPQHF
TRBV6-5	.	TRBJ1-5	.	TGTGCCAGCAGTTGGGGAGTCAATCAGCCCCAGCATTTT	CASSWGVNQPQHF
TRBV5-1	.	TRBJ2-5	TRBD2	TGCGCCAGCAGCACGGGACTAGCGAGAGAGACCCAGTACTTC	CASSTGLARETQYF
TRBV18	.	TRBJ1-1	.	TGTGCCAGCTCACCATTATCTAGCGCAAAAGCCGCTGAAGCTTTCTTT	CASSPLSSAKAAEAFF